One T cell receptor (beta chain) is described in this entry. Produced via immunoSEQ multiplex PCR; TCRdb's table is partial and in-frame only. The sample consists of over 70,000 clones, 70% to 90% of them appearing once. The data stem from a study of OX40 agonist ivuxolimab in advanced cancers. From germline, CDR1 is LNHNV and CDR2 YYDKDF (reference sequence). V gave up 3 bases and J gave up 0 bases, with 11 bases separating them. This CDR3 is 16 amino acids long. The clonotype comes from an adult with an advanced solid tumor such as melanoma, head and neck, liver or kidney cancer. The chain combines TRBV15 with TRBJ1-4, with D possibly being TRBD1 (5 bases). The specimen comprised CD4+ or CD8+ T cells sorted from blood, sampled in a trial of the OX40 agonist ivuxolimab. The CDR3 DNA follows: TGTGCCACCAGCAGCGATGGGACGGCAACTAATGAAAAACTGTTTTTT. Protein product: CATSSDGTATNEKLFF.